The 28 T cell receptor beta chains in this list originate from one sample, sequenced in a study of T-cell memory formation after mild COVID-19. MiXCR, run by TCRdb on the 5' RACE reads, gives a single entry per CDR3 protein. The sample lists about 600,000 distinct CDR3 sequences, about 22% occurring once. The sequenced material came from PBMCs or a T cell subset sorted from them (not recorded which). These receptors were obtained from an adult woman who had mild COVID-19 (a few samples of this study predate the infection). Cell type and time point are not known.

This clonotype was counted only a few times. This chain connects TRBV9 to TRBJ2-7, with 10 nucleotides matching TRBD1. V trimming: 4 bases; J trimming: 4 bases; junction bases outside the gene matches: 5. The CDR3 contains 14 residues. Germline V CDR1 and CDR2: SGDLS, YYNGEE. As DNA, the CDR3 is TGTGCCAGCAGCCTGGGACAGGGGTGGTACGAGCAGTACTTC. It translates to CASSLGQGWYEQYF.

This clonotype turned up a few times. The J gene is TRBJ1-1, the V gene TRBV7-6; 11 bases line up with TRBD1. Germline CDR1 SGHVS, CDR2 FNYEAQ. The CDR3 loop spans 16 amino acids. J was trimmed by 0 bases and V by 5 bases; bases with no gene match: 5. CDR3 in DNA: TGTGCCAGCAGCCCCGGACAGGGGGCGATGAACACTGAAGCTTTCTTT. This translates into CASSPGQGAMNTEAFF.

In this sample, this clonotype turned up a few times. The DNA for the CDR3 is TGTGCCAGCAGCTTGGAACTAGCGGGAGCACACGAGCAGTACTTC. Translation gives CASSLELAGAHEQYF. The V call is TRBV5-8, the J call TRBJ2-7; TRBD2 agrees at 11 bases. J gave up 5 bases and V 0 bases, and 4 bases lay outside the gene matches. In germline, CDR1 is SGHTS, CDR2 YDEGEE. CDR3 length: 15 amino acids.

The DNA of the CDR3 is TGTGCCAGCAGTTTTCAAACGGGGGCCACTGAAGCTTTCTTT. It is translated as CASSFQTGATEAFF. This chain joins TRBV12-3 or TRBV12-4 and TRBJ1-1, with TRBD1 as a possible D gene (6 bases). With 3 bases removed from V and 4 bases from J, the gap between germline ends came to 12 bases. This CDR3 region has 14 residues.

This chain links TRBV6-5 with TRBJ1-5; D is possibly TRBD1 (5 bases). The CDR3 length is 15 residues. The V and J ends lost 0 bases and 6 bases respectively, with 12 bases between them. The germline gives CDR1 MNHEY, CDR2 SVGAGI. The DNA for the CDR3 is TGTGCCAGCAGTTACTCGTCAGGGCCCGGTCAGCCCCAGCATTTT. Translating gives CASSYSSGPGQPQHF.

The chain employs TRBV20-1 and TRBJ2-5; no clear D gene. Germline CDR1 and CDR2: DFQATT and SNEGSKA (reference sequence). This CDR3 is built from 13 residues. The V gene lost 1 base and the J gene lost 7 bases, with 13 bases spanning the gap. CDR3 DNA: TGCAGTGCTAGAGGTCCCGGGCTCGGGACCCAGTACTTC. Translation: CSARGPGLGTQYF.

As concerns this clonotype: One end of the junction does not line up with germline, which may come from a read error. This chain uses TRBV7-3 with TRBJ2-3, with 10 bases aligning to TRBD2. CDR3 length: 16 residues. CDR1 SGHTA and CDR2 FQGTGA come from the germline V gene. CDR3 nucleotide sequence: TGTGCCAGCAGCTTTGGTGAGCGGGGGGGCACGGATACGCAGTATTTT. Translated, it gives CASSFGERGGTDTQYF.

J is TRBJ2-2 and V is TRBV20-1, with D tentatively TRBD1 (5 bases). The V end was cut by 4 bases, the J end by 1 base, with 10 bases between. The CDR3 consists of 14 residues. Germline loops: CDR1 DFQATT, CDR2 SNEGSKA (reference sequence). CDR3 sequence: CSATRAENTGELFF. CDR3 sequence (DNA): TGCAGTGCTACCAGGGCGGAGAACACCGGGGAGCTGTTTTTT.

The chain carries TRBV7-2 and TRBJ1-2; D gene ambiguous. The CDR3 runs to 17 residues. CDR1 and CDR2 (germline): SGHTA, FQGNSA. The ends were cut back, 1 base at V and 0 bases at J, with 15 bases in the middle. CDR3 protein: CASSLEGRSPANYGYTF. CDR3 nucleotides: TGTGCCAGCAGCTTAGAAGGCCGCAGCCCAGCTAACTATGGCTACACCTTC.

The V gene is TRBV6-2 or TRBV6-3, the J gene TRBJ2-7; weak D call: TRBD1 (6 bases). Germline CDR1 and CDR2: MNHEY and SVGEGT. The V and J ends lost 2 bases and 7 bases respectively, with 18 bases between them. The CDR3 sequence is 15 residues long. The CDR3 DNA sequence: TGTGCCAGCAGTTACGCCCTCAGGGGCCCTTGGGAGCAGTACTTC. Its protein product is CASSYALRGPWEQYF.

V usage is TRBV20-1 and J usage is TRBJ2-1, with D perhaps matching TRBD1 (5 bases). V lost 1 base and J lost 7, with 17 bases in between. Germline CDR1 reads DFQATT; CDR2 reads SNEGSKA (reference sequence). There are 15 residues in the CDR3. This chain's CDR3 is CSARALQGNLNEQFF. DNA of the CDR3: TGCAGTGCTAGAGCCCTTCAGGGAAATCTGAATGAGCAGTTCTTC.

The chain has TRBV19 and TRBJ2-1, with 7 bases matching TRBD2. V gave up 3 bases and J gave up 7 bases; unmatched junction bases: 9. Germline V gene lookup returns CDR1 LNHDA and CDR2 SQIVND (reference sequence). The CDR3 runs 15 residues. The CDR3 sequence: CASSMASGIGNEQFF. The CDR3 region has the DNA TGTGCCAGTAGTATGGCCAGCGGGATAGGGAATGAGCAGTTCTTC.

The rearrangement joins TRBV9 to TRBJ2-3, with 14 nucleotides matching TRBD2. Per germline, CDR1 SGDLS and CDR2 YYNGEE. This CDR3 is 16 amino acids long. The V segment lost 2 bases and the J segment 4 bases; nucleotides outside the gene matches: 3. The CDR3 spells CASSVMTSGRADTQYF. The CDR3 DNA follows: TGTGCCAGCAGCGTGATGACTAGCGGGAGGGCAGATACGCAGTATTTT.

This clonotype was seen a handful of times. V and J are TRBV7-9 and TRBJ2-4; 7 nucleotides match TRBD1. Germline V gene lookup returns CDR1 SEHNR and CDR2 FQNEAQ (reference sequence). The CDR3 is made up of 16 amino acids. V lost 5 bases, J lost 3 bases, and 10 bases stayed unmatched. Here the CDR3 reads CASSPGTAWGKNIQYF. The CDR3 nucleotides read TGTGCCAGCAGCCCAGGGACAGCTTGGGGCAAAAACATTCAGTACTTC.

This clonotype was seen only a few times. The chain is built from TRBV7-6 and TRBJ2-7; 7 bases align to TRBD1. Germline V gene lookup returns CDR1 SGHVS and CDR2 FNYEAQ. The trim removed 5 bases at V and 2 bases at J, leaving 9 bases unmatched. The CDR3 length is 15 residues. The CDR3 loop reads CASSQFRGNAYEQYF. The CDR3 DNA reads as TGTGCCAGCAGCCAATTCAGGGGGAACGCCTACGAGCAGTACTTC.

This rearrangement joins TRBV6-6 to TRBJ2-1, with 9 positions matching TRBD1. CDR3 size: 14 residues. The J segment lost 6 bases and the V segment lost 6 bases, leaving 6 bases of the junction unmatched. Per germline, CDR1 MNHNY and CDR2 SVGAGI (reference sequence). The CDR3 is CASSRDRVGNEQFF. The CDR3 nucleotides are TGTGCCAGCAGCAGGGACAGGGTCGGCAATGAGCAGTTCTTC.

The V gene is TRBV29-1, the J gene TRBJ2-2; TRBD2 aligns across 8 bases. V gave up 7 bases and J gave up 6 bases; unmatched junction bases: 4. Germline V gene data show CDR1 as SQVTM and CDR2 as ANQGSEA. The CDR3 totals 12 residues. As DNA, the CDR3 is TGCAGCGCCGGGGGGGGCGCCGGGGAGCTGTTTTTT. This gives the protein CSAGGGAGELFF.

This clonotype has a handful of counts. The gene calls are TRBV7-9 and TRBJ2-4; D unclear. Germline lookup yields CDR1 SEHNR and CDR2 FQNEAQ (reference sequence). Trimming removed 5 bases at V and 0 bases at J, with 8 bases between. The CDR3 covers 14 residues. The CDR3 loop is CASSPNLAKNIQYF. DNA of the CDR3: TGTGCCAGCAGCCCGAACCTAGCCAAAAACATTCAGTACTTC.

This clonotype has more than one count but fewer than ten. The chain combines TRBV20-1 with TRBJ2-1, with 8 bases fitting TRBD2. Germline V gene sequence: CDR1 DFQATT, CDR2 SNEGSKA (reference sequence). CDR3 length: 15 residues. V lost 5 bases to trimming and J lost 4 bases; unmatched junction nucleotides: 10. The CDR3 is CSALRSQRGYNEQFF. CDR3 sequence (DNA): TGCAGTGCTCTCCGGAGCCAGCGGGGGTACAATGAGCAGTTCTTC.

This clonotype was observed many times. This rearrangement joins TRBV5-1 to TRBJ2-3, with TRBD2 matching 9 bases. The germline gives CDR1 SGHRS, CDR2 YFSETQ. The CDR3 is 18 amino acids. V trimming: 0 bases; J trimming: 0 bases; junction bases outside the gene matches: 8. The CDR3 loop is CASSLGTSVDGSTDTQYF. The CDR3 nucleotides read TGCGCCAGCAGCTTGGGGACTAGCGTGGATGGTAGCACAGATACGCAGTATTTT.

V gene TRBV5-1 combines with J gene TRBJ2-5, with D possibly being TRBD2 (6 bases). The germline V and J ends were trimmed by 0 bases and 2 bases, with 11 bases remaining between them. Germline assignment: CDR1 SGHRS and CDR2 YFSETQ. This CDR3 spans 15 amino acids. The CDR3 protein is CASSLDWGEQETQYF. CDR3 nucleotides: TGCGCCAGCAGCTTGGACTGGGGGGAGCAAGAGACCCAGTACTTC.

This clonotype has just a few counts. V gene TRBV3-1 combines with J gene TRBJ1-4; D gene ambiguous. V lost 4 bases, J lost 7 bases, and 13 bases lay in between. This CDR3 comprises 14 residues. The germline V gene has CDR1 LGHDT and CDR2 YNNKEL (reference sequence). This CDR3 reads CASSLREEGEKLFF. The CDR3 bases are TGTGCCAGCAGCCTAAGGGAGGAGGGTGAAAAACTGTTTTTT.

This clonotype came up a few times. This chain joins TRBV5-1 and TRBJ2-7; tentatively, D is TRBD2 (6 bases). The germline CDR1 and CDR2 sequences are SGHRS and YFSETQ. This CDR3 is built from 14 residues. The V end lost 4 bases, the J end lost 4 bases, and 15 bases lay between the germline ends. CDR3 region: CASSPNAGTYEQYF. Written as DNA, the CDR3 is TGCGCCAGCAGCCCCAACGCCGGGACTTACGAGCAGTACTTC.

The rearrangement links TRBV7-2 to TRBJ2-1; no clear D. V gave up 2 bases and J gave up 6 bases, with 5 bases separating them. Germline loops: CDR1 SGHTA, CDR2 FQGNSA. The CDR3 extends over 12 amino acids. The CDR3 sequence: CASSLIFNEQFF. DNA for the CDR3: TGTGCCAGCAGCTTAATTTTCAATGAGCAGTTCTTC.

For the CDR3, the DNA is TGTGCCAGCAGTAATAAGCCAAGACAGGGGGCTGGCTACACCTTC. Encoded protein: CASSNKPRQGAGYTF. The chain recombines TRBV6-5 with TRBJ1-2; 10 bases are a match to TRBD1. CDR1 is MNHEY and CDR2 is SVGAGI in the germline V gene. Trimming cost V 5 bases and J 7 bases; bases outside gene matches: 10. This CDR3 is 15 amino acids long.

This chain joins TRBV5-6 and TRBJ1-1, with 9 bases aligning to TRBD1. V lost 3 bases, J lost 1 base, and 7 bases stayed unmatched. The CDR3 is 16 amino acids. Germline V gene sequence: CDR1 SGHDT, CDR2 YYEEEE. CDR3 in amino acids: CASSWRWTGANTEAFF. The CDR3 region has the DNA TGTGCCAGCAGCTGGAGATGGACAGGGGCGAACACTGAAGCTTTCTTT.

This clonotype came up a few times. The chain combines TRBV5-5 with TRBJ2-2, with a weak D call TRBD2 (5 bases). Germline CDR1 reads SGHKS; CDR2 reads YYEKEE (reference sequence). The ends were cut back, 3 bases at V and 7 bases at J, with 16 bases in the middle. This CDR3 spans 15 amino acids. CDR3 in amino acids: CASSWGSGIDGELFF. In DNA form, the CDR3 reads TGTGCCAGCAGCTGGGGTTCGGGGATTGACGGGGAGCTGTTTTTT.

V usage is TRBV29-1 and J usage is TRBJ2-1, with 14 positions matching TRBD2. Germline values: CDR1 SQVTM, CDR2 ANQGSEA. CDR3 length: 19 amino acids. V shed 1 base, J shed 4 bases, and the junction held 12 bases outside the gene matches. The CDR3 loop is CSVEVGGLAGAGIYNEQFF. The CDR3 region has the DNA TGCAGCGTTGAAGTGGGGGGACTAGCGGGAGCGGGAATATACAATGAGCAGTTCTTC.